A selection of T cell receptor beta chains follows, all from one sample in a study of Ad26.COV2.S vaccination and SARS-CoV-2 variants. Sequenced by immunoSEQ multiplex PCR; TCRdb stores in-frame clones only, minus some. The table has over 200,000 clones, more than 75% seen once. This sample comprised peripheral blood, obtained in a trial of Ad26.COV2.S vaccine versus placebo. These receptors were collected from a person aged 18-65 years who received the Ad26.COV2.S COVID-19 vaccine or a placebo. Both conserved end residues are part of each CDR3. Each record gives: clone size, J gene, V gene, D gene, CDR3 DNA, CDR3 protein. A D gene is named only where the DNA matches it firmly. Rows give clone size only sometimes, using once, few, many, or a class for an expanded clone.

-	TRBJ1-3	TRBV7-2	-	TGTGCCAGCCGCCGGAGCCCCTCTGGAAACACCATATATTTT	CASRRSPSGNTIYF
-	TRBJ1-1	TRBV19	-	TGTGCCAGTAGTATGGAGGATGGAGCTTTCTTT	CASSMEDGAFF
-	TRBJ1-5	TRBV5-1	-	TGCGCCAGCAGCTGGGCGGGAGGGCAGCCCCAGCATTTT	CASSWAGGQPQHF
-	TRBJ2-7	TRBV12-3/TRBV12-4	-	TGTGCCAGCAGTTTAATCGGACAGCCTTACTTC	CASSLIGQPYF
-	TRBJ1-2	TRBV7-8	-	TGTGCCAGCAGCTTCAGGGTAGCTAACTATGGCTACACCTTC	CASSFRVANYGYTF
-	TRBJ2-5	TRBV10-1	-	TGCGCCAGCAGCGAGGTGCCGGGGGAGACCCAGTACTTC	CASSEVPGETQYF
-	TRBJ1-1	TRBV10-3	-	TGTGCCATCAGATTAACGGAGGCCACTGAAGCTTTCTTT	CAIRLTEATEAFF
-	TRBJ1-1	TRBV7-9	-	TGTGCCAGCAGCCACCCGGGACAGAACACTGAAGCTTTCTTT	CASSHPGQNTEAFF
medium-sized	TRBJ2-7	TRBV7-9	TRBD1	TGTGCCAGCAGCGAGGCCCCCAGGGGGCACGAGCAGTACTTC	CASSEAPRGHEQYF
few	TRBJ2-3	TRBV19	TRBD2	TGTGCCAGTAGTGCCCTCCCGGGTCTAGCGGTGGGGGGGGGCACAGATACGCAGTATTTT	CASSALPGLAVGGGTDTQYF
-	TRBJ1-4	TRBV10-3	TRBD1	TGTGCCATCAGTGCCCCACTTGGACAGGCCACACCATATGAAAAACTGTTTTTT	CAISAPLGQATPYEKLFF
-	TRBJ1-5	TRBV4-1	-	TGCGCCAGCAGCCGGACAGAAGATCAGCCCCAGCATTTT	CASSRTEDQPQHF
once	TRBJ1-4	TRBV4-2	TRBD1	TGTGCCAGCAGCACAAGACAGGGGGCGTATGAAAAACTGTTTTTT	CASSTRQGAYEKLFF
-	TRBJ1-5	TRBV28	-	TGTGCCAGCAGCCGTGGGGTCAATCAGCCCCAGCATTTT	CASSRGVNQPQHF
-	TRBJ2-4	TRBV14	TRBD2	TGTGCCAGCAGCCCCCGGACTAGCGGATCCTCAATTCAGTACTTC	CASSPRTSGSSIQYF
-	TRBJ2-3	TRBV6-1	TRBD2	TGTGCCAGCAGTGGAGCCGGGCGTAGCGGGAGTCCTCTGAGCACAGATACGCAGTATTTT	CASSGAGRSGSPLSTDTQYF
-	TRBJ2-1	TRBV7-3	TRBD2	TGTGCCAGCAGTTTCCGACCGGGACTAGACTCCTACAATGAGCAGTTCTTC	CASSFRPGLDSYNEQFF
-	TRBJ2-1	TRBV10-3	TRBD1	TGTGCCATCAGTGAGGACAGGGGGTCGAACGTATTCTTC	CAISEDRGSNVFF
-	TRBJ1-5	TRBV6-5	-	TGTGCCAGCAGTCCCTGGGGGACTGAACCCCAGCCCCAGCATTTT	CASSPWGTEPQPQHF
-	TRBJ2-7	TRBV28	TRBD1	TGTGCCAGCAGTTTAGGGGACAGAGGCCGGGGGCAGTACTTC	CASSLGDRGRGQYF
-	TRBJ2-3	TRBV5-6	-	TGTGCCAGCAGCTCGGACAGTCGCACAGATACGCAGTATTTT	CASSSDSRTDTQYF
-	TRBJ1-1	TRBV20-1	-	TGCAGTGGCGGCGGGCCCCTTGGCGCTTTCTTT	CSGGGPLGAFF
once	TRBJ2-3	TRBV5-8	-	TGTGCCAGCAGCTTTCCCGGGACACCCAGCACAGATACGCAGTATTTT	CASSFPGTPSTDTQYF
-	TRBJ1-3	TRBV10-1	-	TGCGCCAGCAGTGAGTCGGGTCGGGTCGGCTCTGGAAACACCATATATTTT	CASSESGRVGSGNTIYF
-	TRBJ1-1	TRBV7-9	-	TGTGCCAGCAGCTTCACAGGGCTCACTGAAGCTTTCTTT	CASSFTGLTEAFF
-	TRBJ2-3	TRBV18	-	TGTGCCAGCTCACCAAACGTCCTGGGCACAGATACGCAGTATTTT	CASSPNVLGTDTQYF